Presented here are 12 T cell receptor beta chains from one specimen sequenced in a study of vaccination and CD4 T cells after COVID-19. These receptors' targets are unknown. Oncomine TCR Beta short-read sequencing was applied to DNA from cultured CD4+ T cells. TCRdb called the PCR reads again in MiXCR, with one record for every CDR3 protein. In the table there are over 9,500 distinct CDR3 sequences, under 60% of which are singletons. Stated treatment: roughly ten-day PBMC culture with coronavirus spike peptide pools or control peptides (ViraFEST assay). Sequenced here: cultured CD4+ T cells from blood, sampled after SARS-CoV-2 vaccination. The receptor set was obtained from a human donor with COVID-19.

This clonotype was detected a few times. This sequence joins TRBV2 and TRBJ1-5; D is unclear. The germline V gene has CDR1 SNHLY and CDR2 FYNNEI. Trimming took off 4 bases at V and 10 bases at J, with 14 bases between the two ends. The CDR3 loop spans 13 amino acids. CDR3 loop: CASSGDPQYPQHF. The DNA of the CDR3 is TGTGCCAGCAGTGGCGACCCCCAGTACCCCCAGCATTTT.

The chain combines TRBV6-1 with TRBJ1-5, with D uncertain. Looked up from germline, CDR1 is MNHNS and CDR2 is SASEGT. CDR3 length equals 14 residues. The V end was cut by 9 bases, the J end by 5 bases, with 17 bases between. CDR3 protein: CARLRPDPHQPQHF. The CDR3 bases are TGTGCCAGACTGCGGCCCGATCCCCATCAGCCCCAGCATTTT.

The chain employs TRBV7-9 and TRBJ2-1, with D maybe TRBD1 (6 bases). The germline CDR1 and CDR2 sequences are SEHNR and FQNEAQ (reference sequence). V was cut by 5 bases and J by 9 bases, with 17 bases left in between. This CDR3 contains 14 residues. As DNA, the CDR3 is TGTGCCAGCAGCACGACAGGAGGTTATGGTGAGCAGTTCTTC. Translated: CASSTTGGYGEQFF.

V gene TRBV25-1 combines with J gene TRBJ1-5; tentatively, D is TRBD1 (5 bases). Trimming removed 4 bases at V and 3 bases at J, with 7 bases between. Germline V CDR1 and CDR2: MGHDK, SYGVNS. The CDR3 spans 13 residues. The CDR3 coding sequence is TGTGCCAGCAGTGGAGGGGACAATCAGCCCCAGCATTTT. This sequence encodes CASSGGDNQPQHF.

This clonotype was observed a handful of times. The V and J genes are TRBV6-1 and TRBJ1-2; TRBD1 matches at 10 bases. J was trimmed by 2 bases and V by 7 bases; bases with no gene match: 4. This CDR3 comprises 14 residues. Germline CDR1 and CDR2: MNHNS and SASEGT. The CDR3 DNA sequence: TGTGCCAGCAAGACAGGGGGCGCGAACTATGGCTACACCTTC. This encodes CASKTGGANYGYTF.

V is TRBV19 and J is TRBJ1-2; no clear D gene. Germline V gives CDR1 LNHDA, CDR2 SQIVND (reference sequence). CDR3 length equals 10 residues. Between the trimmed V and J ends, which lost 6 bases and 5 bases, there was a span of 4 bases. The CDR3 sequence: CASRDYGYTF. The CDR3 coding sequence is TGTGCCAGTAGAGATTATGGCTACACCTTC.

This clonotype appeared a few times. V usage is TRBV5-1 and J usage is TRBJ2-2; D ambiguous. The CDR3 consists of 15 residues. Germline CDR1 and CDR2: SGHRS and YFSETQ. V gave up 0 bases and J gave up 0 bases, with 6 bases separating them. The DNA of the CDR3 is TGCGCCAGCAGCTTGGTAGGGACGAACACCGGGGAGCTGTTTTTT. It specifies CASSLVGTNTGELFF.

J is TRBJ1-2 and V is TRBV4-2; possibly TRBD1 for D (6 bases). The germline V gene has CDR1 LGHNA and CDR2 YNFKEQ. Trimming took 0 bases from V and 5 from J, leaving 22 bases between them. The CDR3 loop spans 18 amino acids. The CDR3 spells CASSQEGTQGSTVYGYTF. DNA for the CDR3: TGTGCCAGCAGCCAAGAAGGCACACAGGGCTCAACCGTGTATGGCTACACCTTC.

This clonotype was counted only a few times. The V call is TRBV30, the J call TRBJ1-5; TRBD1 matches 8 bases. The V and J ends lost 5 bases and 2 bases, in that order; junction bases with no gene match: 2. From germline, CDR1 is GTSNPN and CDR2 SVGIG (reference sequence). The CDR3 has 13 amino acids. CDR3 amino acids: CAWGQGGNQPQHF. The CDR3 region has the DNA TGTGCCTGGGGACAGGGAGGCAATCAGCCCCAGCATTTT.

This clonotype came up a few times. The chain couples TRBV6-1 to TRBJ1-1; 7 positions agree with TRBD1. The CDR3 runs 12 residues. V lost 7 bases, J lost 5 bases, and 4 bases stayed unmatched. Germline CDR1 and CDR2: MNHNS and SASEGT. The DNA of the CDR3 is TGTGCCAGCACCTCGGGACAGACTGAAGCTTTCTTT. It yields the protein CASTSGQTEAFF.

The chain carries TRBV11-2 and TRBJ2-5; TRBD2 aligns across 11 bases. CDR1 and CDR2 from the germline V gene are SGHAT and FQNNGV. V shed 6 bases and J 5 bases; nucleotides not matched to a gene: 8. The CDR3 covers 15 residues. The DNA of the CDR3 is TGTGCCAGCAGGACGGCTAGCGGGGGGCTGGAGACCCAGTACTTC. Its protein product is CASRTASGGLETQYF. Complete variable domain (other parts from reference TRBV11-2 and TRBJ2-5): EAGVAQSPRYKIIEKRQSVAFWCNPISGHATLYWYQQILGQGPKLLIQFQNNGVVDDSQLPKDRFSAERLKGVDSTLKIQPAKLEDSAVYLCASRTASGGLETQYFGPGTRLLVL.

This clonotype has a handful of counts. This chain uses TRBV6-1 with TRBJ2-7; D unresolved. V was shortened by 5 bases and J by 0 bases, with 8 bases between the two germline ends. The V gene's germline CDR1 is MNHNS and CDR2 SASEGT. The CDR3 length is 13 residues. The DNA for the CDR3 is TGTGCCAGCAGTCCCAGGAACTCCTACGAGCAGTACTTC. Protein sequence: CASSPRNSYEQYF.